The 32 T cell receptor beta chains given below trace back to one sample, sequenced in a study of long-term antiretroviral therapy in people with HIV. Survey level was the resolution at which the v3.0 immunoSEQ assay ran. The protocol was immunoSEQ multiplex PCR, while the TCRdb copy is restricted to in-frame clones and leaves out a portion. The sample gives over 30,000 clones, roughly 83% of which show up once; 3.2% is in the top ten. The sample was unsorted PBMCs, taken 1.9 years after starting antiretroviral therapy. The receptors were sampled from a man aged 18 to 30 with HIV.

CDR3 nucleotides: TGTGCCAGCAGTCTTGGACTAGCGGGGGGAACCTACGAGCAGTACTTC. Translation gives CASSLGLAGGTYEQYF. This chain connects TRBV28 to TRBJ2-7; 14 bases map to TRBD2. With 5 bases clipped from V and 2 bases from J, the junction kept 5 bases outside the gene matches. Germline lookup yields CDR1 MDHEN and CDR2 SYDVKM. The CDR3 runs to 16 residues.

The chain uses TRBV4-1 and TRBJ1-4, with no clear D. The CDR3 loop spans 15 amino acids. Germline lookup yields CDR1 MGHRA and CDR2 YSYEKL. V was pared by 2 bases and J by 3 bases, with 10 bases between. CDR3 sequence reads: CASSQSGKANEKLFF. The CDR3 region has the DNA TGCGCCAGCAGCCAATCGGGGAAGGCTAATGAAAAACTGTTTTTT.

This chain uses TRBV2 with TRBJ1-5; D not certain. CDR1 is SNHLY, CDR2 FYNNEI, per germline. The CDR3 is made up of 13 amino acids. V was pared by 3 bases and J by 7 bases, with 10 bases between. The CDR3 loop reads CASSDEGIQPQHF. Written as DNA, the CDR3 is TGTGCCAGCAGTGATGAAGGGATCCAGCCCCAGCATTTT.

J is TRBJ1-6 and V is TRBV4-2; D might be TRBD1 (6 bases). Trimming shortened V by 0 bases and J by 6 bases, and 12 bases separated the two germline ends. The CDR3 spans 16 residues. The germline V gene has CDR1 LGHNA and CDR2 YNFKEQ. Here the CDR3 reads CASSQDPGERNSPLHF. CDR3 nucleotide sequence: TGTGCCAGCAGCCAAGACCCAGGGGAACGTAATTCACCCCTCCACTTT.

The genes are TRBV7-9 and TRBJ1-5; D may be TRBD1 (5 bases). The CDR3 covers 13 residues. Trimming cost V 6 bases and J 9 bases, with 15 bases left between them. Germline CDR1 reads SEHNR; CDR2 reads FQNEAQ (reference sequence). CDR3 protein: CASSQSGGGPQHF. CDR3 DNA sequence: TGTGCCAGCAGTCAGAGTGGGGGAGGGCCCCAGCATTTT.

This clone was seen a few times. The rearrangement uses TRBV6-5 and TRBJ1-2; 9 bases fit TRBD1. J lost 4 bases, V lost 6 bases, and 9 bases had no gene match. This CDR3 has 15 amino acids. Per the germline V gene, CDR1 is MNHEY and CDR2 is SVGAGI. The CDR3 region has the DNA TGTGCCAGCAGCCGGGGACAGGGCAGGGCCTATGGCTACACCTTC. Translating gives CASSRGQGRAYGYTF.

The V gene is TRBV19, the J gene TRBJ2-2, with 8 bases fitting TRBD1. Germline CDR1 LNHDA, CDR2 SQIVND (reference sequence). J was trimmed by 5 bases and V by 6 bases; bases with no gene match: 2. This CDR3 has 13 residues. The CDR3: CASSGTGTGELFF. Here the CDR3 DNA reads TGTGCCAGTAGCGGGACAGGTACCGGGGAGCTGTTTTTT.

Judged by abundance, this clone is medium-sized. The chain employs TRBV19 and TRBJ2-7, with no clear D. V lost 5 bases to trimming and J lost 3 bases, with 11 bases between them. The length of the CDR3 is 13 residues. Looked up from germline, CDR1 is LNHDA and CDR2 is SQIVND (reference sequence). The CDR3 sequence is CASSEFGFYEQYF. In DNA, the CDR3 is TGTGCCAGTAGTGAGTTCGGGTTCTACGAGCAGTACTTC.

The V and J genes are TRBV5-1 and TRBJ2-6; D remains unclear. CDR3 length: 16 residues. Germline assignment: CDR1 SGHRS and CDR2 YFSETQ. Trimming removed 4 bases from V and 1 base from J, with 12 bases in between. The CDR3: CASSPIPASGANVLTF. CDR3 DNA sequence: TGCGCCAGCAGCCCCATCCCGGCGTCTGGGGCCAACGTCCTGACTTTC.

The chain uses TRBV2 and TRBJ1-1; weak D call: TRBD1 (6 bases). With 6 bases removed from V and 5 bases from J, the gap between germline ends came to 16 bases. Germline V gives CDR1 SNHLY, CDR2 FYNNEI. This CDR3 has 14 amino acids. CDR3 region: CASRGTGSSTEAFF. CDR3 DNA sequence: TGTGCCAGCAGGGGTACAGGGTCGAGTACTGAAGCTTTCTTT. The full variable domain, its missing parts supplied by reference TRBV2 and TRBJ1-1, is EPEVTQTPSHQVTQMGQEVILRCVPISNHLYFYWYRQILGQKVEFLVSFYNNEISEKSEIFDDQFSVERPDGSNFTLKIRSTKLEDSAMYFCASRGTGSSTEAFFGQGTRLTVV.

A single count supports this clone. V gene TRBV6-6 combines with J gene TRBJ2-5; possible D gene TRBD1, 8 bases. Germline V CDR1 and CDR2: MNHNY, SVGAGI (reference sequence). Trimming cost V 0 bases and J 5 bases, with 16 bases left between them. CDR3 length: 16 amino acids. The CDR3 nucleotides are TGTGCCAGCAGTTACTCCCCACAGGGGGGGCAGGAGACCCAGTACTTC. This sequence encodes CASSYSPQGGQETQYF.

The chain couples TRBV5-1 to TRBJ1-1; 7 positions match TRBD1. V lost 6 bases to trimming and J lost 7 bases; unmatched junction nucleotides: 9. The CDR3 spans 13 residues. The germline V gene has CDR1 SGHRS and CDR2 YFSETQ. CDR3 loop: CASIHTGVDEAFF. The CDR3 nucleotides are TGCGCCAGCATTCATACAGGGGTAGATGAAGCTTTCTTT.

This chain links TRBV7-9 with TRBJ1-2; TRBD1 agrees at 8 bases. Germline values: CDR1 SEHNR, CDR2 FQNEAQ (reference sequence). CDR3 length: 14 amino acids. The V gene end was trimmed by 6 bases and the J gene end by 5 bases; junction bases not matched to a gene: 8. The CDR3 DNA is TGTGCCAGCAGGCATATCAGGGGGCGTTATGGCTACACCTTC. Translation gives CASRHIRGRYGYTF.

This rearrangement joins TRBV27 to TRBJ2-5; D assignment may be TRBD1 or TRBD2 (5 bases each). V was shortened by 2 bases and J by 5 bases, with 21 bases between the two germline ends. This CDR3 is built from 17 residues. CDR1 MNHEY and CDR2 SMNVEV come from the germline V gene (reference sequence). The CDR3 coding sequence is TGTGCCAGCAGTTTAGCTACCGGGACCCGGCTAGGGGAGACCCAGTACTTC. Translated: CASSLATGTRLGETQYF.

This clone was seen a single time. CDR3 DNA: TGTGCCTGGAGTGGGGGACCTGGAAACACCATATATTTT. This gives the protein CAWSGGPGNTIYF. The chain links TRBV30 to TRBJ1-3; maybe TRBD1 (5 bases). The CDR3 has 13 residues. Deletions cut 1 base from V and 2 bases from J, with 6 bases between. Germline V lookup: CDR1 GTSNPN, CDR2 SVGIG (reference sequence).

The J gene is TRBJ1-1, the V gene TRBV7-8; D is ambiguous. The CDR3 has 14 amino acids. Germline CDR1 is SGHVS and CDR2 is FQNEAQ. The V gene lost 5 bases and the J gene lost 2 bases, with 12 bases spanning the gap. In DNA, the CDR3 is TGTGCCAGCAGCCCAACTACAGTAAACACTGAAGCTTTCTTT. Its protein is CASSPTTVNTEAFF. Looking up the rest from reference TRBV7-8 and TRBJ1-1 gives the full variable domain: GAGVSQSPRYKVAKRGQDVALRCDPISGHVSLFWYQQALGQGPEFLTYFQNEAQLDKSGLPSDRFFAERPEGSVSTLKIQRTQQEDSAVYLCASSPTTVNTEAFFGQGTRLTVV.

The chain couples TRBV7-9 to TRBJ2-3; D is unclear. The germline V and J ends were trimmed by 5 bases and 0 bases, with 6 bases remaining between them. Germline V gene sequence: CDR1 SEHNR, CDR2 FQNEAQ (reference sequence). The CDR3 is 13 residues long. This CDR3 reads CASSPASTDTQYF. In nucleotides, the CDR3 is TGTGCCAGCAGCCCTGCTAGCACAGATACGCAGTATTTT.

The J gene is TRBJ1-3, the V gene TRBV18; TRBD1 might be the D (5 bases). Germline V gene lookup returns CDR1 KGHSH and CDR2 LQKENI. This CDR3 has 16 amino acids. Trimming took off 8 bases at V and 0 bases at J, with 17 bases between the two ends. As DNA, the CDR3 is TGTGCCAGCACCTTCCTCCGGGACGGCTCTGGAAACACCATATATTTT. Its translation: CASTFLRDGSGNTIYF.

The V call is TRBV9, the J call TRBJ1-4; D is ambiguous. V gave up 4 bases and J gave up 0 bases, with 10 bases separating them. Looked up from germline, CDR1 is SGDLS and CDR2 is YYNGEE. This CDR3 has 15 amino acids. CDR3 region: CASSLGVATNEKLFF. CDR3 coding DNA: TGTGCCAGCAGCCTTGGGGTTGCAACTAATGAAAAACTGTTTTTT.

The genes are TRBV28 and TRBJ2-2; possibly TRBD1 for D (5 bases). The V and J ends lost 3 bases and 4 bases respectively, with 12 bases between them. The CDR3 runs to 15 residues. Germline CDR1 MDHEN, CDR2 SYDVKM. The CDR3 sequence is CASSLQGFGTGELFF. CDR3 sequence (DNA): TGTGCCAGCAGTTTGCAGGGTTTCGGCACCGGGGAGCTGTTTTTT.

CDR3 amino acids: CASSRDRRNTIYF. The CDR3 coding sequence is TGCGCCAGCAGCCGGGACAGACGAAACACCATATATTTT. This chain joins TRBV4-1 and TRBJ1-3; 7 bases match TRBD1. V dropped 4 bases and J dropped 5; count of bases not matched to a gene: 2. This CDR3 contains 13 residues. Germline CDR1 is MGHRA and CDR2 is YSYEKL.

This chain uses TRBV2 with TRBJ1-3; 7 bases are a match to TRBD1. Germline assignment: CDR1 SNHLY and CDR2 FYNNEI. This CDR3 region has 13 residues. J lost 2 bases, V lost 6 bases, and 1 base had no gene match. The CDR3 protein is CASRGQTGNTIYF. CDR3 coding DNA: TGTGCCAGCAGGGGACAGACTGGAAACACCATATATTTT.

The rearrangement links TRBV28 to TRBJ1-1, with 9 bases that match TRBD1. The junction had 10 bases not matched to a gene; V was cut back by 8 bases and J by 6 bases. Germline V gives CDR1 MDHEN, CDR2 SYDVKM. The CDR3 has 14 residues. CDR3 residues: CASSPGQGLSEAFF. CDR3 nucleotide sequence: TGTGCCAGCTCGCCGGGACAGGGACTTTCTGAAGCTTTCTTT.

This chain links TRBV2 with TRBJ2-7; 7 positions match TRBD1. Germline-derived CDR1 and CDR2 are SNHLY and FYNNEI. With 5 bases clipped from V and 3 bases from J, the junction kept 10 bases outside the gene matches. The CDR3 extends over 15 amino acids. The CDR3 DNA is TGTGCCAGCAGTCAACAGGGGCGACCGGACTACGAGCAGTACGTC. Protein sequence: CASSQQGRPDYEQYV.

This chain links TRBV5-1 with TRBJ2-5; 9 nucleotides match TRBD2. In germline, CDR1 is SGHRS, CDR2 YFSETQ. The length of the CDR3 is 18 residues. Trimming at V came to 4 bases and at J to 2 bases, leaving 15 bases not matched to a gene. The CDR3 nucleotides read TGCGCCAGCAGCCATTACGGAACCCTGGCGGGGGGGCAAGAGACCCAGTACTTC. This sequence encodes CASSHYGTLAGGQETQYF.

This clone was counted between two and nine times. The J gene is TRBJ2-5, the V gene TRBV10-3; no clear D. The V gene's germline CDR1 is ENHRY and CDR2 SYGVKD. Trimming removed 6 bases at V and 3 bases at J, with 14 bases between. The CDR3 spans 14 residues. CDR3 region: CAIRPPGPKETQYF. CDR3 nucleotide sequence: TGTGCCATCAGGCCCCCGGGTCCTAAAGAGACCCAGTACTTC.

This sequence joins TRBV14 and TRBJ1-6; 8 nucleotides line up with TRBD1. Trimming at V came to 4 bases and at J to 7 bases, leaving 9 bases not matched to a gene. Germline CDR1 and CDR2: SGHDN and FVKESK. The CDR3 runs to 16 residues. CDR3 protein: CASSPPWTGRNSPLHF. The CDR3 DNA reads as TGTGCCAGCAGCCCGCCCTGGACAGGGAGAAATTCACCCCTCCACTTT.

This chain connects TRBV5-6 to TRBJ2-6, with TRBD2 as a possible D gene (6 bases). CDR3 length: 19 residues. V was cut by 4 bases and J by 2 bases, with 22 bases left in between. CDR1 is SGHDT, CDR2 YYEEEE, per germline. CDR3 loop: CASSPTRGRVTPGANVLTF. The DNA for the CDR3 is TGTGCCAGCAGCCCCACGCGGGGCAGGGTCACACCTGGGGCCAACGTCCTGACTTTC. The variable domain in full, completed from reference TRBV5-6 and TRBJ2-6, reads DAGVTQSPTHLIKTRGQQVTLRCSPKSGHDTVSWYQQALGQGPQFIFQYYEEEERQRGNFPDRFSGHQFPNYSSELNVNALLLGDSALYLCASSPTRGRVTPGANVLTFGAGSRLTVL.

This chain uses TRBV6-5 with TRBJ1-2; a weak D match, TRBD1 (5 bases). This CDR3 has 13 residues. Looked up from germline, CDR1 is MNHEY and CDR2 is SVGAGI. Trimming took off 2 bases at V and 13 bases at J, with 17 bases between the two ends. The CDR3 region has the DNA TGTGCCAGCAGTTACACCCGAGAGACAGATACCACCTTC. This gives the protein CASSYTRETDTTF.

In nucleotides, the CDR3 is TGTGCCATCAGACAACAGGGGGCCTCTGGCTACACCTTC. Translation: CAIRQQGASGYTF. The gene calls are TRBV10-3 and TRBJ1-2; TRBD1 matches 9 bases. This CDR3 has 13 amino acids. Per the germline V gene, CDR1 is ENHRY and CDR2 is SYGVKD. J lost 7 bases, V lost 6 bases, and 6 bases had no gene match.

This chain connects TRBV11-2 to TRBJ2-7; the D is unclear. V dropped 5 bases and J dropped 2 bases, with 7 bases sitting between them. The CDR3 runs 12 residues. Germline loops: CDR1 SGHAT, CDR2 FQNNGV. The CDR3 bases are TGTGCCAGCAGCGACGGCCCCTACGAGCAGTACTTC. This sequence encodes CASSDGPYEQYF.

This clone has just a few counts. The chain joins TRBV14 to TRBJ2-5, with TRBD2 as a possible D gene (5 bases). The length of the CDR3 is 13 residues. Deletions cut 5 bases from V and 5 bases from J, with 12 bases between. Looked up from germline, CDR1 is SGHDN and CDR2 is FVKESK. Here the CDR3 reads CASSSLVLETQYF. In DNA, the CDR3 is TGTGCCAGCAGCTCACTAGTTTTGGAGACCCAGTACTTC. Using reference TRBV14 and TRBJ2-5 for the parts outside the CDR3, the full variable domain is EAGVTQFPSHSVIEKGQTVTLRCDPISGHDNLYWYRRVMGKEIKFLLHFVKESKQDESGMPNNRFLAERTGGTYSTLKVQPAELEDSGVYFCASSSLVLETQYFGPGTRLLVL.